Listed here are 5 T cell receptor beta chains from one sample, sequenced in a study of cytomegalovirus exposure and HLA in healthy donors (dated by TCRdb to 2015 to 2018). Libraries were prepared through the immunoSEQ multiplex PCR assay. The multiplex PCR relied on a mix of 60 forward primers for TCR Vbeta segments and 13 reverse primers for TCR Jbeta segments. The immuneACCESS repertoire file appears here via TCRdb, limited to in-frame rearrangements. These files lack a portion of the clones; in checked studies, under half of the deficit traces to unresolved V genes, and the cause of the others is not known. The sample data list 100,000 to 150,000 clones, and around 81% of these were observed just once. The ten largest clonotypes hold around 0.67% of the sample. Sequences were obtained from PBMCs. These receptors were taken from a man younger than 35 in good health and CMV-seronegative.

CDR3: CASSVDRNYGYTF. The CDR3 DNA is TGTGCCAGCAGCGTAGACAGGAACTATGGCTACACCTTC. The genes are TRBV7-8 and TRBJ1-2; perhaps TRBD1 as D (6 bases). The CDR3 totals 13 residues. The germline V gene has CDR1 SGHVS and CDR2 FQNEAQ. V was cut by 5 bases and J by 2 bases, with 9 bases left in between.

This chain connects TRBV29-1 to TRBJ1-2; D is unclear. V was shortened by 0 bases and J by 4 bases, with 18 bases between the two germline ends. The germline V gene has CDR1 SQVTM and CDR2 ANQGSEA. The CDR3 length is 16 residues. The CDR3 bases are TGCAGCGTTGAAGATCGAGTGGCGGCTTTTGGCTATGGCTACACCTTC. Its protein product is CSVEDRVAAFGYGYTF. The whole variable domain, filled in from reference TRBV29-1 and TRBJ1-2, reads SAVISQKPSRDICQRGTSLTIQCQVDSQVTMMFWYRQQPGQSLTLIATANQGSEATYESGFVIDKFPISRPNLTFSTLTVSNMSPEDSSIYLCSVEDRVAAFGYGYTFGSGTRLTVV.

V usage is TRBV9 and J usage is TRBJ1-4, with 7 bases aligning to TRBD1. This CDR3 has 17 amino acids. V shed 0 bases, J shed 8 bases, and the junction held 13 bases outside the gene matches. CDR1 is SGDLS and CDR2 is YYNGEE in the germline V gene. This chain's CDR3 is CASSVVPLRGLDEKLFF. DNA of the CDR3: TGTGCCAGCAGCGTAGTGCCCTTGAGGGGGCTTGACGAAAAACTGTTTTTT.

The rearrangement joins TRBV5-6 to TRBJ2-1, with TRBD2 as a possible D gene (5 bases). Trimming shortened V by 4 bases and J by 9 bases, and 14 bases separated the two germline ends. Germline CDR1 SGHDT, CDR2 YYEEEE. The CDR3 length is 13 residues. DNA for the CDR3: TGTGCCAGCAGCGTCGGAAGTGCGGGTGAGCAGTTCTTC. This codes for CASSVGSAGEQFF.

V gene TRBV27 combines with J gene TRBJ1-1, with 9 bases matching TRBD1. The J segment lost 4 bases and the V segment lost 5 bases, leaving 8 bases of the junction unmatched. The CDR3 is 15 residues long. Germline V CDR1 and CDR2: MNHEY, SMNVEV (reference sequence). CDR3 in DNA: TGTGCCAGCAGTCTAAAACAGGGGGCAGCCACTGAAGCTTTCTTT. Its translation is CASSLKQGAATEAFF.